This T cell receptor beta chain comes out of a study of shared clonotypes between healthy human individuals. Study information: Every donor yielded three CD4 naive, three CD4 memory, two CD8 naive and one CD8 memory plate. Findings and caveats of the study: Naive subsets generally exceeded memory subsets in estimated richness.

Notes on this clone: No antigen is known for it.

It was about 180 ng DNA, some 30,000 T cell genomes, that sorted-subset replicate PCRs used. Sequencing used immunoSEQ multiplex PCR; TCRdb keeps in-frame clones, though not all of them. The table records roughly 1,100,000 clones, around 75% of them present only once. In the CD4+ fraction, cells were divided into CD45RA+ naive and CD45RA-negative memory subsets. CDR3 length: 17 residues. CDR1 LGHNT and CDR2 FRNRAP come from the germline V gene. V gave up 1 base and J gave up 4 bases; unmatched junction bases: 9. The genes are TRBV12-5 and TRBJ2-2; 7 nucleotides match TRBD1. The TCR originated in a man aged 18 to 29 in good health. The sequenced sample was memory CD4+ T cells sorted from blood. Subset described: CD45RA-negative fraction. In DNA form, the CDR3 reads TGTGCTAGTGGTTTGGACAGGGGCGCCAGTGGCACCGGGGAGCTGTTTTTT. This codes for CASGLDRGASGTGELFF.